Listed below are T cell receptor beta chains from one sample, sequenced in a study of T cells in Graves' hyperthyroidism and ophthalmopathy. TCRdb processed the multiplex PCR reads anew with MiXCR; each CDR3 protein has one entry. The table lists under 700,000 distinct CDR3 sequences, more than 45% of them singletons. The sequencing input was peripheral blood or thyroid tissue (not recorded which). These TCRs come from a woman aged 18-35 years with Graves' hyperthyroidism. CDR3s include the opening cysteine and the closing phenylalanine or tryptophan. A D gene is named only where the DNA matches it firmly. The size of a clone is reported for some rows only, either as once, few or many, or as a class for expanded clones.

v_gene	j_gene	abundance	d_gene	CDR3nt	CDR3aa
TRBV20-1	TRBJ2-5	-	TRBD1	TGCAGTGCTGGACAGGGGGACCAAGAGACCCAGTACTTC	CSAGQGDQETQYF
TRBV19	TRBJ1-1	-	-	TGTGCCAGTAGACCTCCAGGACAGCAGATTAACACTGAAGCTTTCTTT	CASRPPGQQINTEAFF
TRBV12-3/TRBV12-4	TRBJ1-1	few	TRBD1	TGTGCCAGCAGCCCCCGACAGGGGGTAGGTGAAGCTTTCTTT	CASSPRQGVGEAFF
TRBV29-1	TRBJ1-4	-	-	TGCAGCGTTGAGGTCGGGAGGAGGGATGAAAAACTGTTTTTT	CSVEVGRRDEKLFF
TRBV7-8	TRBJ1-3	few	-	TGTGCCAGCAGCTTAGTAGCGGATTCCTCTGGAAACACCATATATTTT	CASSLVADSSGNTIYF
TRBV2	TRBJ1-1	-	-	TGTGCCAGCAGACTGGGGCAGGGAATAGTGACTGAAGCTTTCTTT	CASRLGQGIVTEAFF
TRBV20-1	TRBJ1-6	-	-	TGCAGTGCTACGCCCCCGGTGGGTGATTCACCCCTCCACTTT	CSATPPVGDSPLHF
TRBV7-9	TRBJ1-6	-	TRBD1	TGTGCCAGCAGCTCTGGGACAGCGTGGTGGAATTCACCCCTCCACTTT	CASSSGTAWWNSPLHF
TRBV7-2	TRBJ1-2	many	TRBD1	TGTGCCAGCAGCTTGGCCTGGACAGGGTATGGCTACACCTTC	CASSLAWTGYGYTF
TRBV6-6	TRBJ1-2	few	TRBD1	TGTGCCAGCAGTCTTTCAACGGGACAGCTGTATGGCTACACCTTC	CASSLSTGQLYGYTF